The 22 T cell receptor beta chains listed next were all sequenced from one sample in a study of Ad26.COV2.S vaccination and SARS-CoV-2 variants. Noted treatment: over 15 received Ad26.COV2.S at low or high dose, single or two shots; 5 received placebo; per-sample allocation not given. Collection of the samples took place on day 63 after the first injection of vaccine or placebo. Clones were read by immunoSEQ multiplex PCR, and TCRdb kept only the in-frame ones, dropping some. Counted here are some 410,000 clones, 80% to 95% occurring once; the ten biggest clones make up more than 1.5%. Sequences were derived from peripheral blood, sampled in a trial of Ad26.COV2.S vaccine versus placebo. The receptors here all came from a person aged 18 to 59 who received the Ad26.COV2.S COVID-19 vaccine or a placebo.

A few counts support this clone. The V and J genes are TRBV27 and TRBJ1-3; D is perhaps TRBD1 (6 bases). CDR3 length: 14 amino acids. CDR1 and CDR2 from the germline V gene are MNHEY and SMNVEV (reference sequence). V lost 6 bases and J lost 4, with 13 bases in between. The CDR3 protein is CASSPTGYGNTIYF. CDR3 DNA: TGTGCCAGCAGCCCGACAGGCTACGGAAACACCATATATTTT.

CDR3 DNA sequence: TGCGCCAGCAGCCAAGGGCCTTTGAACACTGAAGCTTTCTTT. Its translation: CASSQGPLNTEAFF. This chain joins TRBV4-1 and TRBJ1-1; D gene ambiguous. This CDR3 is built from 14 residues. Trimming took 1 base from V and 0 from J, leaving 6 bases between them. Per germline, CDR1 MGHRA and CDR2 YSYEKL.

The CDR3 is CASSLAPGRGTQYF. The CDR3, as DNA: TGTGCCAGCAGCTTGGCACCCGGGAGAGGGACCCAGTACTTC. The chain joins TRBV5-4 to TRBJ2-5; a weak D match, TRBD2 (6 bases). The CDR3 runs to 14 residues. The V end lost 0 bases, the J end lost 7 bases, and 13 bases lay between the germline ends. CDR1 is SGHNT and CDR2 is YYREEE in the germline V gene (reference sequence).

This clone was counted ten times or more. The rearrangement joins TRBV15 to TRBJ2-1; 8 bases agree with TRBD1. The V gene end was trimmed by 5 bases and the J gene end by 1 base; junction bases not matched to a gene: 4. The CDR3 covers 15 residues. Per the germline V gene, CDR1 is LNHNV and CDR2 is YYDKDF (reference sequence). The CDR3 loop is CATSRGQDSYNEQFF. The CDR3 DNA sequence: TGTGCCACCAGCCGGGGACAGGATTCCTACAATGAGCAGTTCTTC.

The V and J genes are TRBV7-2 and TRBJ2-7; 8 bases agree with TRBD1. J gave up 2 bases and V 4 bases, and 10 bases lay outside the gene matches. From germline, CDR1 is SGHTA and CDR2 FQGNSA. The CDR3 has 16 residues. The CDR3 DNA reads as TGTGCCAGCAGCTCCATGGGACAGGCCCGGCCCTACGAGCAGTACTTC. Translating it yields CASSSMGQARPYEQYF.

The gene calls are TRBV7-9 and TRBJ2-1; 11 nucleotides agree with TRBD2. Germline CDR1 and CDR2: SEHNR and FQNEAQ (reference sequence). This CDR3 has 16 amino acids. After removal of 11 bases from V and 3 bases from J, the junction contained 12 bases not matched to a gene. DNA of the CDR3: TGTGCCGGACAACTAGCGGGGGCGCCGAACTACAATGAGCAGTTCTTC. As protein: CAGQLAGAPNYNEQFF.

This chain joins TRBV18 and TRBJ1-1; the D is unclear. The germline V gene encodes CDR1 KGHSH and CDR2 LQKENI. The CDR3 runs 15 residues. Trimming took 1 base from V and 1 from J, leaving 10 bases between them. CDR3 amino acids: CASSPQAGENTEAFF. The CDR3, as DNA: TGTGCCAGCTCACCACAAGCAGGAGAGAACACTGAAGCTTTCTTT.

The gene calls are TRBV7-2 and TRBJ2-2; TRBD1 agrees at 7 bases. The CDR3 length is 14 residues. The junction had 3 bases not matched to a gene; V was cut back by 4 bases and J by 4 bases. Germline CDR1 is SGHTA and CDR2 is FQGNSA. The DNA for the CDR3 is TGTGCCAGCAGCTCCTACAGGGGCACCGGGGAGCTGTTTTTT. This codes for CASSSYRGTGELFF.

This clone was seen only once. This rearrangement joins TRBV6-6 to TRBJ1-1; D gene uncertain. The CDR3 has 14 amino acids. Germline V lookup: CDR1 MNHNY, CDR2 SVGAGI (reference sequence). Trimming took off 3 bases at V and 1 base at J, with 9 bases between the two ends. DNA of the CDR3: TGTGCCAGCAGTTATGGCAGCGCGAACACTGAAGCTTTCTTT. Amino acids: CASSYGSANTEAFF.

The rearrangement uses TRBV15 and TRBJ1-1, with D uncertain. Looked up from germline, CDR1 is LNHNV and CDR2 is YYDKDF (reference sequence). The CDR3 runs to 15 residues. Trimming pared 0 bases from V and 1 base from J, leaving 9 bases between. The CDR3 protein is CATSRDRTENTEAFF. The CDR3 bases are TGTGCCACCAGCAGAGATCGAACAGAGAACACTGAAGCTTTCTTT.

The V and J genes are TRBV24-1 and TRBJ2-3; 7 bases match TRBD2. The CDR3 has 16 amino acids. Germline-derived CDR1 and CDR2 are KGHDR and SFDVKD. V lost 1 base and J lost 3; bases outside the gene matches: 6. The CDR3 DNA follows: TGTGCCACCAGTGATTTTGGGCTAGCGGCGACAGATACGCAGTATTTT. It encodes CATSDFGLAATDTQYF.

This clone was seen once. The CDR3 DNA reads TGTGCCAGCAGTTTTGTTTCCGGGGAGCTGTTTTTT. It specifies CASSFVSGELFF. J is TRBJ2-2 and V is TRBV12-3 or TRBV12-4; D gene ambiguous. The V end was cut by 3 bases, the J end by 6 bases, with 5 bases between. The length of the CDR3 is 12 residues.

The chain carries TRBV7-8 and TRBJ2-5; 9 nucleotides line up with TRBD2. From germline, CDR1 is SGHVS and CDR2 FQNEAQ. V dropped 4 bases and J dropped 2; count of bases not matched to a gene: 8. The CDR3 is made up of 16 amino acids. CDR3 in DNA: TGTGCCAGCAGCTCGTGGGCTAGCGGGGATCAAGAGACCCAGTACTTC. Translation: CASSSWASGDQETQYF.

This clone was observed a single time. The V gene is TRBV18, the J gene TRBJ1-1; TRBD1 aligns across 7 bases. J gave up 1 base and V 6 bases, and 8 bases lay outside the gene matches. The CDR3 has 15 amino acids. Germline values: CDR1 KGHSH, CDR2 LQKENI. The CDR3 reads CASSPLGQPNTEAFF. In nucleotides, the CDR3 is TGTGCCAGCTCCCCCCTGGGACAGCCGAACACTGAAGCTTTCTTT. Based on the CDR3 plus reference TRBV18 and TRBJ1-1, the full variable domain is NAGVMQNPRHLVRRRGQEARLRCSPMKGHSHVYWYRQLPEEGLKFMVYLQKENIIDESGMPKERFSAEFPKEGPSILRIQQVVRGDSAAYFCASSPLGQPNTEAFFGQGTRLTVV.

The CDR3 DNA reads as TGCGCCAGCAGCTTGGAGGCAACTAATGAAAAACTGTTTTTT. It codes for CASSLEATNEKLFF. The J gene is TRBJ1-4, the V gene TRBV5-1; D is unresolved. CDR1 and CDR2 (germline): SGHRS, YFSETQ. V was cut by 0 bases and J by 0 bases, with 3 bases left in between. The CDR3 extends over 14 amino acids.

The gene calls are TRBV24-1 and TRBJ1-2; D ambiguous. Germline values: CDR1 KGHDR, CDR2 SFDVKD. V was trimmed by 5 bases and J by 5 bases, leaving 8 bases between them. The CDR3 has 12 amino acids. Written as DNA, the CDR3 is TGTGCCACCAGTGGGGAGGGTTATGGCTACACCTTC. Protein sequence: CATSGEGYGYTF.

The chain has TRBV7-9 and TRBJ1-2; 7 nucleotides match TRBD1. Losses at the gene ends were 8 bases for V and 2 bases for J; bases not matched to a gene: 8. There are 14 residues in the CDR3. Germline CDR1 and CDR2: SEHNR and FQNEAQ (reference sequence). CDR3 sequence reads: CASGLTGQNYGYTF. The CDR3 DNA reads TGTGCCAGCGGACTGACAGGGCAGAACTATGGCTACACCTTC.

The chain has TRBV11-2 and TRBJ1-4; 9 nucleotides align to TRBD1. V shed 1 base and J 4 bases; nucleotides not matched to a gene: 1. The CDR3 covers 15 residues. The V gene's germline CDR1 is SGHAT and CDR2 FQNNGV. The CDR3 sequence: CASSLGGQGNEKLFF. DNA for the CDR3: TGTGCCAGCAGCTTAGGGGGACAGGGTAATGAAAAACTGTTTTTT.

This chain uses TRBV27 with TRBJ1-2, with TRBD1 matching 8 bases. This CDR3 contains 15 residues. With 5 bases clipped from V and 4 bases from J, the junction kept 9 bases outside the gene matches. CDR1 and CDR2 from the germline V gene are MNHEY and SMNVEV (reference sequence). In DNA form, the CDR3 reads TGTGCCAGCAGTCCTCTCGACAGGGGTGGCTATGGCTACACCTTC. It is translated as CASSPLDRGGYGYTF.

The chain joins TRBV7-7 to TRBJ2-2; TRBD2 is a possible D gene (6 bases). The CDR3 totals 13 residues. The ends were cut back, 6 bases at V and 4 bases at J, with 9 bases in the middle. The V gene's germline CDR1 is SSHAT and CDR2 FNYEAQ (reference sequence). The CDR3 region is CASSPSVTGELFF. The CDR3 DNA follows: TGTGCCAGCAGTCCTAGCGTCACCGGGGAGCTGTTTTTT.

The CDR3 loop reads CAWMVTAQETQYF. For the CDR3, the DNA is TGTGCCTGGATGGTTACAGCCCAAGAGACCCAGTACTTC. The genes are TRBV30 and TRBJ2-5; no definite D call. Trimming cost V 4 bases and J 1 base, with 10 bases left between them. The CDR3 contains 13 residues. Looked up from germline, CDR1 is GTSNPN and CDR2 is SVGIG (reference sequence).

This chain uses TRBV19 with TRBJ2-7, with 8 bases fitting TRBD1. Germline V gene data show CDR1 as LNHDA and CDR2 as SQIVND (reference sequence). CDR3 length: 15 amino acids. V lost 6 bases to trimming and J lost 4 bases; unmatched junction nucleotides: 11. As DNA, the CDR3 is TGTGCCAGTAGCCGGGTCATGGGACAGGCATACGAGCAGTACTTC. Translated: CASSRVMGQAYEQYF.